Listed here is a single T cell receptor (beta chain). As yet, its antigen is unknown. The source of the sample is a study of radiotherapy plus CTLA-4 blockade in lung cancer. Background on the study: Of all patients, more than 15% responded objectively and approximately 30% showed disease control. Study-wide results and limits: There was expansion of tumor-derived TCR clones in blood after radiotherapy plus ipilimumab.

Focal radiation was given together with CTLA-4 blockade (ipilimumab) to patients with chemo-refractory metastatic non-small-cell lung cancer. This CDR3 has 15 residues. Trimming took 6 bases from V and 3 from J; bases not matched to a gene: 9. The germline V gene encodes CDR1 SNHLY and CDR2 FYNNEI. TCRdb's table, derived via immunoSEQ multiplex PCR, lists solely in-frame clones and lacks some. The profile covers over 85,000 clones, with just over 85% appearing a single time and 4.9% taken by the ten largest. The chain is built from TRBV2 and TRBJ2-5; 8 bases are shared with TRBD2. The sequence was obtained from a human donor with non-small cell lung cancer that progressed on radiotherapy plus ipilimumab. This material consisted of peripheral blood, taken from a patient treated with radiotherapy plus ipilimumab. CDR3 protein: CASRREAGAEETQYF. CDR3 DNA: TGTGCCAGCAGGCGAGAAGCGGGAGCGGAAGAGACCCAGTACTTC.